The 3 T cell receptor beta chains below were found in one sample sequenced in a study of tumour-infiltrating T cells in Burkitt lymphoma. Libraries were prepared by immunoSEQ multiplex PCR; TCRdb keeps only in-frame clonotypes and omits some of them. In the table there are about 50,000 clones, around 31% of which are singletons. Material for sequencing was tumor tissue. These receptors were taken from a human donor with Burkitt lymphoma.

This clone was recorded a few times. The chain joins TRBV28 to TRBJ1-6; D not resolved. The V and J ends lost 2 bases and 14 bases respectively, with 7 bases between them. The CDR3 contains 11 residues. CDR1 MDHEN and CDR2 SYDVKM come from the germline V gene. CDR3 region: CASSLNGALHF. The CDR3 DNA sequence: TGTGCCAGCAGTTTAAATGGGGCCCTCCACTTT.

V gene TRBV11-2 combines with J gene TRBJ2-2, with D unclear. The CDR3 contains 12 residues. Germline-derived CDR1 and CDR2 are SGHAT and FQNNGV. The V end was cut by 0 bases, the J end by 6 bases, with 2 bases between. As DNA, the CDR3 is TGTGCCAGCAGCTTAGAAGCCGGGGAGCTGTTTTTT. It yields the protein CASSLEAGELFF.

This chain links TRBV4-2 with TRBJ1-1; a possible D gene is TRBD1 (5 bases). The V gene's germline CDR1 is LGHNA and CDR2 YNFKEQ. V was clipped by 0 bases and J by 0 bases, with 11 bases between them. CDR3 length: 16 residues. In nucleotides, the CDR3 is TGTGCCAGCAGCCAAGATCTGGGGCAGATGAACACTGAAGCTTTCTTT. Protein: CASSQDLGQMNTEAFF.